This T cell receptor (beta chain) was observed in a study of cytomegalovirus exposure and HLA in healthy donors. Overall study findings and caveats: Most subjects had HLA-A and HLA-B alleles reportedly predicted accurately by TCR beta sequences.

PCR used 60 Vbeta primers and 13 Jbeta primers. The data were produced by immunoSEQ multiplex PCR, yet TCRdb's version contains in-frame clones alone and is incomplete. The sample holds about 210,000 clones, more than 75% seen once. Turning to this clone: The antigen is unknown.

Germline V gene lookup returns CDR1 MNHNY and CDR2 SVGAGI (reference sequence). The CDR3 extends over 14 amino acids. V lost 5 bases, J lost 6 bases, and 13 bases lay in between. This chain joins TRBV6-6 and TRBJ2-2; D possibly corresponds to TRBD1 (7 bases). The sequence derives from a man aged 35-49 years in good health and CMV-seropositive. Sequenced: PBMCs. CDR3 region: CASSAAGQSGELFF. CDR3 sequence (DNA): TGTGCCAGCAGTGCGGCGGGACAGTCCGGGGAGCTGTTTTTT.